This T cell receptor (beta chain) is drawn from a study of T-cell reconstitution after alpha-beta-depleted transplantation in children. Study-level points and caveats: Surviving recipient T cells and thymic progenitors accounted for the high day-60 TCRbeta diversity observed in some patients. T-cell counts and diversity were attributed mostly to newly produced T cells one year after transplant.

Trimming cost V 6 bases and J 4 bases; bases outside gene matches: 12. The CDR3 runs to 15 residues. Germline CDR1 MNHEY, CDR2 SMNVEV (reference sequence). Researchers prepared the TCRbeta library using unique molecular identifiers, the study reports. MiXCR was run by TCRdb on the PCR reads, yielding one entry per CDR3 protein. The sample lists roughly 220,000 distinct CDR3 sequences, approximately 8% occurring once. This clonotype appeared a single time. What it binds is not known. This receptor was identified in a male patient between 2 and 15 years old who had a stem cell transplant for acute myeloid leukemia, so the T cells may come from the graft donor. The chain carries TRBV27 and TRBJ2-7, with 7 bases matching TRBD1. The sequences come from PBMCs, mostly from graft donor cells, collected 360 days after TCRalphabeta/CD19-depleted stem cell transplant. CDR3 sequence reads: CASSPRDRDPYEQYF. CDR3 bases: TGTGCCAGCAGCCCCCGAGACAGGGATCCGTACGAGCAGTACTTC.